The clone carrying this T cell receptor (beta chain) was detected only a few times. Unmatched junction bases numbered 6, after V lost 2 bases and J lost 7 bases. This CDR3 comprises 14 residues. CDR1 and CDR2 (germline): DFQATT, SNEGSKA (reference sequence). In TCRdb, the 5' RACE reads were re-called with MiXCR into one record per CDR3 protein. The sample consists of 1.5 million to 2 million distinct CDR3 sequences, 25% to 35% of them appearing once. The data belong to a study of identical twins. This chain joins TRBV20-1 and TRBJ2-1; 9 positions match TRBD2. The sequence derives from a newborn girl in good health. Sequenced: cord blood. For the CDR3, the DNA is TGCAGTGCTAGATTTGCGGGAGGGCCGAATGAGCAGTTCTTC. It yields the protein CSARFAGGPNEQFF.